This T cell receptor (beta chain) is drawn from a study of T cell responses to AZD1222 COVID-19 vaccine. Notes on the study in general: Receipt of two AZD1222 doses was followed by a rise in Spike-specific TCR breadth and depth.

Of note for this clone: Its antigen is undetermined.

Data came from immunoSEQ multiplex PCR; TCRdb stores just in-frame clones and leaves some out. The profile shows roughly 150,000 clones, roughly 90% of them singletons. The TCR was taken from an adult in good health. The sequenced sample was peripheral blood, obtained on day 0 of AZD1222 vaccination.

The CDR3 sequence is CASSTRDRVTEAFF. CDR3 DNA sequence: TGTGCCAGCAGCACCCGGGACAGGGTCACTGAAGCTTTCTTT. V and J are TRBV5-8 and TRBJ1-1; 9 bases agree with TRBD1. CDR3 size: 14 residues. Germline V lookup: CDR1 SGHTS, CDR2 YDEGEE. The V gene end was trimmed by 4 bases and the J gene end by 4 bases; junction bases not matched to a gene: 5.